This passage covers 30 T cell receptor beta chains from one sample sequenced in a study of blood T cell repertoires in COVID-19. Libraries were prepared by immunoSEQ multiplex PCR; TCRdb keeps only in-frame clonotypes and omits some of them. The sample yields about 350,000 clones, about 88% seen once. The specimen was peripheral blood. The source of these receptors is an older woman with COVID-19, enrolled during active disease.

The gene calls are TRBV5-1 and TRBJ1-1; possibly TRBD1 for D (6 bases). The germline CDR1 and CDR2 sequences are SGHRS and YFSETQ. Deletions cut 2 bases from V and 4 bases from J, with 15 bases between. The CDR3 length is 15 residues. CDR3 coding DNA: TGCGCCAGCAGCTTAGCACAGGGTGGGAGCACTGAAGCTTTCTTT. It translates to CASSLAQGGSTEAFF.

V gene TRBV19 combines with J gene TRBJ2-3; possibly TRBD2 for D (7 bases). V was trimmed by 7 bases and J by 2 bases, leaving 19 bases between them. From germline, CDR1 is LNHDA and CDR2 SQIVND (reference sequence). The CDR3 is 16 residues long. As DNA, the CDR3 is TGTGCCAGTACCATAGGGAGGGGGGCATTCACAGATACGCAGTATTTT. It translates to CASTIGRGAFTDTQYF.

This rearrangement joins TRBV5-1 to TRBJ2-1; TRBD1 matches at 7 bases. Germline-derived CDR1 and CDR2 are SGHRS and YFSETQ. V shed 3 bases, J shed 6 bases, and the junction held 9 bases outside the gene matches. This CDR3 region has 15 residues. The CDR3 nucleotides are TGCGCCAGCAGCTGGAGACAGGGATCGGGCAATGAGCAGTTCTTC. As protein: CASSWRQGSGNEQFF.

V is TRBV6-6 and J is TRBJ2-7, with 7 bases that match TRBD2. V dropped 7 bases and J dropped 4; count of bases not matched to a gene: 16. Germline V gene lookup returns CDR1 MNHNY and CDR2 SVGAGI (reference sequence). The length of the CDR3 is 16 residues. The CDR3 loop is CASTSRGGSGEYEQYF. As DNA, the CDR3 is TGTGCCAGCACCTCAAGAGGAGGCAGCGGGGAATACGAGCAGTACTTC.

The chain combines TRBV11-3 with TRBJ1-3; D ambiguous. V lost 5 bases and J 7 bases, leaving 15 bases between the germline ends. Germline values: CDR1 SGHNT, CDR2 YENEEA. This CDR3 has 14 amino acids. CDR3 nucleotide sequence: TGTGCCAGCAGCGCTATCGGGGATTTGAACACCATATATTTT. Its translation: CASSAIGDLNTIYF.

The V call is TRBV6-5, the J call TRBJ2-3, with D tentatively TRBD2 (6 bases). Trimming removed 7 bases from V and 0 bases from J, with 11 bases in between. This CDR3 comprises 14 residues. Germline CDR1 reads MNHEY; CDR2 reads SVGAGI. For the CDR3, the DNA is TGTGCCAGCAAGGAGGGGCCTAGCACAGATACGCAGTATTTT. Amino acid sequence: CASKEGPSTDTQYF.

The chain is built from TRBV27 and TRBJ2-5; tentatively, D is TRBD2 (5 bases). The CDR3 sequence is 14 residues long. V was trimmed by 3 bases and J by 4 bases, leaving 12 bases between them. Germline lookup yields CDR1 MNHEY and CDR2 SMNVEV (reference sequence). The CDR3 sequence: CASSFRPRGETQYF. CDR3 coding DNA: TGTGCCAGCAGTTTTAGGCCCCGGGGAGAGACCCAGTACTTC.

The chain recombines TRBV19 with TRBJ1-1; maybe TRBD1 (6 bases). Trimming stripped 6 bases from V and 6 bases from J, with 20 bases between. Germline V CDR1 and CDR2: LNHDA, SQIVND (reference sequence). The CDR3 length is 15 residues. CDR3 in DNA: TGTGCCAGTAGGCCTATTTGGGCCACAGGGCCTGAAGCTTTCTTT. Encoded protein: CASRPIWATGPEAFF.

The rearrangement links TRBV11-3 to TRBJ2-3, with a possible D match to TRBD1 (6 bases). The CDR3 totals 14 residues. Trimming stripped 7 bases from V and 2 bases from J, with 13 bases between. Germline CDR1 reads SGHNT; CDR2 reads YENEEA. CDR3 in amino acids: CASNHRDTTDTQYF. The CDR3 coding sequence is TGTGCCAGCAACCACAGGGATACCACAGATACGCAGTATTTT.

CDR3 loop: CASSPRRGYGYTF. DNA of the CDR3: TGTGCCAGTAGTCCGCGGAGAGGCTATGGCTACACCTTC. The V gene is TRBV19, the J gene TRBJ1-2; D ambiguous. The germline gives CDR1 LNHDA, CDR2 SQIVND (reference sequence). The CDR3 has 13 amino acids. The ends were cut back, 5 bases at V and 4 bases at J, with 11 bases in the middle. The entire variable domain, with the rest obtained from reference TRBV19 and TRBJ1-2, is as follows: DGGITQSPKYLFRKEGQNVTLSCEQNLNHDAMYWYRQDPGQGLRLIYYSQIVNDFQKGDIAEGYSVSREKKESFPLTVTSAQKNPTAFYLCASSPRRGYGYTFGSGTRLTVV.

The CDR3 region is CASSLVPGGATDTQYF. In DNA form, the CDR3 reads TGTGCCAGCAGCTTAGTTCCGGGGGGGGCCACAGATACGCAGTATTTT. The J gene is TRBJ2-3, the V gene TRBV7-2; 8 bases align to TRBD2. Trimming took 1 base from V and 2 from J; bases not matched to a gene: 5. The length of the CDR3 is 16 residues. CDR1 SGHTA and CDR2 FQGNSA come from the germline V gene.

This chain connects TRBV30 to TRBJ2-1, with 10 bases that match TRBD1. This CDR3 has 15 amino acids. Losses at the gene ends were 2 bases for V and 7 bases for J; bases not matched to a gene: 8. Germline V CDR1 and CDR2: GTSNPN, SVGIG (reference sequence). The CDR3 here is CAWSSQRTGGNEQFF. The CDR3 DNA reads TGTGCCTGGAGTTCCCAAAGGACAGGGGGTAATGAGCAGTTCTTC.

The chain uses TRBV10-3 and TRBJ2-5, with 11 bases that match TRBD2. The germline V gene has CDR1 ENHRY and CDR2 SYGVKD. V shed 7 bases, J shed 5 bases, and the junction held 9 bases outside the gene matches. CDR3 length equals 15 residues. DNA for the CDR3: TGTGCCATCACCGCGCTAGCGGGGGGTCGTGAGACCCAGTACTTC. As protein: CAITALAGGRETQYF.

This chain joins TRBV10-1 and TRBJ2-1; D remains ambiguous. CDR1 is WNHNN, CDR2 SYGVQD, per germline (reference sequence). The CDR3 covers 15 residues. V was cut by 4 bases and J by 0 bases, with 10 bases left in between. The CDR3 region has the DNA TGCGCCAGCAGTGGACTCTTCAGCTCCTACAATGAGCAGTTCTTC. It specifies CASSGLFSSYNEQFF.

This chain connects TRBV7-8 to TRBJ1-1, with D unresolved. With 5 bases removed from V and 7 bases from J, the gap between germline ends came to 11 bases. The CDR3 runs 12 residues. Germline V lookup: CDR1 SGHVS, CDR2 FQNEAQ. CDR3 loop: CASSPTGIEAFF. CDR3 DNA sequence: TGTGCCAGCAGCCCAACCGGGATTGAAGCTTTCTTT.

The chain uses TRBV5-5 and TRBJ1-2, with D perhaps matching TRBD1 (5 bases). CDR1 is SGHKS, CDR2 YYEKEE, per germline (reference sequence). Trimming pared 0 bases from V and 3 bases from J, leaving 12 bases between. The CDR3 consists of 15 residues. CDR3 residues: CASSLALGGDYGYTF. CDR3 DNA sequence: TGTGCCAGCAGCTTGGCTCTCGGGGGTGACTATGGCTACACCTTC.

The chain links TRBV6-6 to TRBJ1-6; D perhaps matches TRBD1 (5 bases). Trimming took 2 bases from V and 9 from J, leaving 17 bases between them. Germline CDR1 MNHNY, CDR2 SVGAGI (reference sequence). The CDR3 has 16 residues. CDR3: CASSYDPGQGPSPLHF. The CDR3 DNA reads TGTGCCAGCAGTTACGACCCAGGGCAGGGCCCTTCACCCCTCCACTTT.

In this sample, this clone turned up a few times. The V gene is TRBV3-1 (or the pseudogene TRBV3-2), the J gene TRBJ1-3; a possible D gene is TRBD1 (5 bases). Trimming left V 2 bases short and J 4 bases short, with 12 bases between. Per germline, CDR1 LGHDT and CDR2 YNNKEL (reference sequence). The CDR3 is 15 residues long. The CDR3, as DNA: TGTGCCAGCAGCCAAAACCCGGGACTCGGAAACACCATATATTTT. It yields the protein CASSQNPGLGNTIYF.

The chain links TRBV4-2 to TRBJ2-1, with 11 bases lining up with TRBD2. CDR1 and CDR2 (germline): LGHNA, YNFKEQ. The CDR3 is 18 amino acids. The junction had 9 bases not matched to a gene; V was cut back by 1 base and J by 4 bases. CDR3 residues: CASSQVLAGDPLYNEQFF. The CDR3 nucleotides are TGTGCCAGCAGCCAAGTACTAGCGGGGGACCCTCTATACAATGAGCAGTTCTTC.

V is TRBV7-9 and J is TRBJ1-1, with D unclear. Looked up from germline, CDR1 is SEHNR and CDR2 is FQNEAQ (reference sequence). V was pared by 0 bases and J by 10 bases, with 6 bases between. The length of the CDR3 is 11 residues. CDR3 in amino acids: CASSLALAAFF. The CDR3 DNA sequence: TGTGCCAGCAGCTTAGCCTTAGCAGCTTTCTTT.

V gene TRBV27 combines with J gene TRBJ1-5; 11 bases are shared with TRBD1. Trimming at V came to 5 bases and at J to 4 bases, leaving 7 bases not matched to a gene. The CDR3 consists of 16 residues. CDR1 and CDR2 (germline): MNHEY, SMNVEV (reference sequence). CDR3 in DNA: TGTGCCAGCAGTGCCGGGACAGGGGGTAGGAATCAGCCCCAGCATTTT. Encoded protein: CASSAGTGGRNQPQHF.

V gene TRBV6-5 combines with J gene TRBJ2-2; no reliable D call. Deletions cut 6 bases from V and 5 bases from J, with 10 bases between. This CDR3 is 13 amino acids long. In germline, CDR1 is MNHEY, CDR2 SVGAGI. The CDR3 region is CASRSVLTGELFF. The CDR3 DNA reads TGTGCCAGCAGGTCAGTCCTTACCGGGGAGCTGTTTTTT.

This clone was observed once. The chain couples TRBV4-2 to TRBJ2-7, with TRBD2 identical over 8 bases. The junction had 11 bases not matched to a gene; V was cut back by 1 base and J by 3 bases. The length of the CDR3 is 17 residues. Germline values: CDR1 LGHNA, CDR2 YNFKEQ. CDR3 DNA sequence: TGTGCCAGCAGCCAAGCGCTGAGCGGGAGTCCCCTCTACGAGCAGTACTTC. Translating it yields CASSQALSGSPLYEQYF.

Here the CDR3 DNA reads TGTGCCAGCAGTTACGCGGGGGGCATTCAGTACTTC. Translation gives CASSYAGGIQYF. The chain employs TRBV7-6 and TRBJ2-4; 8 nucleotides match TRBD2. With V trimmed by 6 bases and J by 9 bases, 4 bases remained unmatched. This CDR3 has 12 residues. CDR1 is SGHVS and CDR2 is FNYEAQ in the germline V gene.

This chain uses TRBV5-5 with TRBJ2-2, with D tentatively TRBD1 (6 bases). Germline CDR1 and CDR2: SGHKS and YYEKEE (reference sequence). Trimming cost V 4 bases and J 2 bases, with 15 bases left between them. CDR3 length equals 16 residues. The CDR3 bases are TGTGCCAGCAGCATCCCCGGGACAACAAACACCGGGGAGCTGTTTTTT. Its protein product is CASSIPGTTNTGELFF.

The J gene is TRBJ1-2, the V gene TRBV12-3 or TRBV12-4; possibly TRBD1 for D (6 bases). The CDR3 covers 13 residues. Trimming stripped 6 bases from V and 8 bases from J, with 16 bases between. CDR3 in amino acids: CASSQRGGLGYTF. DNA for the CDR3: TGTGCCAGCAGCCAACGAGGGGGATTAGGCTACACCTTC.

This clone was seen more than once but under ten times. V gene TRBV18 combines with J gene TRBJ2-2; D is ambiguous. The germline V and J ends were trimmed by 6 bases and 3 bases, with 11 bases remaining between them. CDR3 length: 14 residues. Germline V CDR1 and CDR2: KGHSH, LQKENI. CDR3: CASSSKQDTGELFF. The DNA of the CDR3 is TGTGCCAGCTCCTCGAAGCAGGACACCGGGGAGCTGTTTTTT.

The CDR3 protein is CASSLQGPNEKLFF. CDR3 DNA: TGTGCCAGCAGTCTACAGGGCCCTAATGAAAAACTGTTTTTT. The rearrangement uses TRBV2 and TRBJ1-4; tentative D call: TRBD1 (6 bases). CDR1 is SNHLY, CDR2 FYNNEI, per germline. Trimming took 5 bases from V and 3 from J, leaving 10 bases between them. The CDR3 has 14 residues.

This chain uses TRBV29-1 with TRBJ1-1; D possibly corresponds to TRBD1 (5 bases). The CDR3 length is 15 residues. Germline CDR1 SQVTM, CDR2 ANQGSEA. Trimming cost V 6 bases and J 2 bases, with 19 bases left between them. CDR3 amino acids: CSVSTDNPYNTEAFF. For the CDR3, the DNA is TGCAGCGTCTCAACGGACAACCCATACAACACTGAAGCTTTCTTT.

This chain links TRBV6-5 with TRBJ1-2; D gene unclear. The CDR3 totals 12 residues. Germline V lookup: CDR1 MNHEY, CDR2 SVGAGI. The CDR3 protein is CPNKQPNYGYTF. The DNA of the CDR3 is TGTCCTAACAAACAGCCTAACTATGGCTACACCTTC.